This T cell receptor beta chain came from a study of CD8 T cells in ankylosing spondylitis (TCRdb year 2017). With respect to the entire study: The study profiled T cell receptor beta repertoires in healthy donors and ankylosing spondylitis patients to find disease-linked TCR variants. The full study cohort comprised around 25 ankylosing spondylitis patients and about 110 healthy donors. Samples of peripheral blood were taken, and for ankylosing spondylitis patients, synovial fluid was collected as well. General conclusions and limits of the study: Some motif variants had previously been reported in the synovial fluid and blood of reactive arthritis patients, which suggests shared mechanisms of disease initiation. The disease-linked clones were reported as significantly enriched in matched synovial fluid samples from ankylosing spondylitis patients. A TCR beta motif made up of several highly homologous amino acid variants appeared to be characteristic of blood from ankylosing spondylitis patients. The disease-linked clones had a CD8+ phenotype and were found at relatively low frequencies in peripheral blood.

Sequenced on an Illumina HiSeq 2500. Quantitative 5'-RACE with molecular barcodes was used to prepare TCR beta libraries. Under the source paper's analysis protocol: A new computational method based on a probabilistic model of VDJ rearrangement was used to identify disease-linked TCR variants. In-frame beta chains were kept once TCRdb had trimmed the public reads at Q25 with fastp and called clones with MiXCR. Every entry covers one CDR3 protein and lists the most common genes and DNA from its rows. V and J calls and clone size were set by TCRdb, not the authors. Across this sample there are 150,000 to 200,000 distinct CDR3 sequences, with roughly a third seen only once. Together, the top ten hold approximately 5.9% of the sample. With regard to this clonotype: Its recognized antigen is unknown. Base qualities are missing; no much larger clone stands one base away.

V was cut back by 3 bases and J by 1 base, leaving a gap of 13 bases between them. Via the germline V gene, CDR1 is MDHEN and CDR2 SYDVKM. CDR3 length: 15 amino acids, cysteine to phenylalanine. This entry keeps only the CDR3 DNA: 45 bases, framed from base 1. Synovial fluid samples were matched to blood samples from the same ankylosing spondylitis patients. The chain uses TRBV28 and TRBJ2-7; the D segment might be TRBD1 or TRBD2, since each matches 5 bases. The TCR sequence derives from a male donor with ankylosing spondylitis. Sequencing was done on a sample of synovial fluid, either unsorted or a sorted T cell fraction (not recorded which). This receptor has the CDR3 CASSLRGGTSYEQYF. The DNA sequence follows: TGTGCCAGCAGTTTGAGGGGCGGAACTTCCTACGAGCAGTACTTC.